A single sample is the source of the 24 T cell receptor beta chains below, sequenced in a study of T-cell reconstitution after alpha-beta-depleted transplantation in children. Unique molecular identifiers were incorporated into the prepared TCRbeta library. A single record per CDR3 protein comes from TCRdb applying MiXCR to the PCR reads. The sample has 190,000 or so distinct CDR3 sequences, less than 8% seen once. The input for sequencing was PBMCs from the stem cell graft donor, taken from the stem cell graft. Receptor source: a human donor who donated a stem cell graft to a child with Wiskott-Aldrich syndrome.

This clonotype was counted ten times or more. The rearrangement uses TRBV6-1 and TRBJ1-5; the match to TRBD1 covers 7 bases. This CDR3 has 15 residues. V gave up 7 bases and J gave up 4 bases; unmatched junction bases: 10. The germline V gene encodes CDR1 MNHNS and CDR2 SASEGT. The CDR3 DNA reads as TGTGCCAGCACCCTCCCGACAGGGACAAATCAGCCCCAGCATTTT. It codes for CASTLPTGTNQPQHF.

This clonotype has at least ten counts. V and J are TRBV7-9 and TRBJ2-1; no clear D. The CDR3 covers 17 residues. Germline CDR1 reads SEHNR; CDR2 reads FQNEAQ (reference sequence). V lost 1 base and J 8 bases, leaving 21 bases between the germline ends. Here the CDR3 reads CASSLVAASLGFDEQFF. The CDR3, as DNA: TGTGCCAGCAGCTTAGTCGCCGCATCTCTAGGGTTCGATGAGCAGTTCTTC.

This clonotype was picked up many times. The V and J genes are TRBV7-9 and TRBJ1-2; no reliable D call. The CDR3 sequence is 15 residues long. With 2 bases removed from V and 3 bases from J, the gap between germline ends came to 13 bases. Germline CDR1 is SEHNR and CDR2 is FQNEAQ (reference sequence). The chain's CDR3 is CASSLYVDGDYGYTF. The CDR3 coding sequence is TGTGCCAGCAGCTTATACGTCGATGGCGACTATGGCTACACCTTC. Variable domain in full (rest from reference TRBV7-9 and TRBJ1-2): DTGVSQNPRHKITKRGQNVTFRCDPISEHNRLYWYRQTLGQGPEFLTYFQNEAQLEKSRLLSDRFSAERPKGSFSTLEIQRTEQGDSAMYLCASSLYVDGDYGYTFGSGTRLTVV.

This clonotype showed up many times. The chain joins TRBV29-1 to TRBJ2-3; D possibly uses TRBD1 or TRBD2 (5 bases each). V gave up 8 bases and J gave up 6 bases, with 18 bases separating them. CDR3 length: 13 residues. In germline, CDR1 is SQVTM, CDR2 ANQGSEA. CDR3 in DNA: TGCAGCTTTTTGCCGGGATCAGGGGATACGCAGTATTTT. This encodes CSFLPGSGDTQYF.

Many counts were recorded for this clonotype. The chain carries TRBV5-5 and TRBJ2-5; D possibly corresponds to TRBD1 (5 bases). The V gene lost 0 bases and the J gene lost 5 bases, with 14 bases spanning the gap. The CDR3 has 15 amino acids. Germline V gives CDR1 SGHKS, CDR2 YYEKEE (reference sequence). CDR3 in DNA: TGTGCCAGCAGCTTGGCCATTAGCAGGGTTGAGACCCAGTACTTC. Protein: CASSLAISRVETQYF. Supplemented by reference TRBV5-5 and TRBJ2-5, the full variable domain reads DAGVTQSPTHLIKTRGQQVTLRCSPISGHKSVSWYQQVLGQGPQFIFQYYEKEERGRGNFPDRFSARQFPNYSSELNVNALLLGDSALYLCASSLAISRVETQYFGPGTRLLVL.

This clonotype was found many times. The V gene is TRBV19, the J gene TRBJ2-5; no definite D call. The CDR3 runs 14 residues. Trimming took off 5 bases at V and 5 bases at J, with 15 bases between the two ends. Germline V gene data show CDR1 as LNHDA and CDR2 as SQIVND (reference sequence). The CDR3 DNA is TGTGCCAGTAGTGCCGACGGACCCCCGGAGACCCAGTACTTC. Translating gives CASSADGPPETQYF.

This clonotype showed up many times. The chain carries TRBV5-1 and TRBJ1-3, with D unclear. Deletions cut 4 bases from V and 0 bases from J, with 8 bases between. The germline CDR1 and CDR2 sequences are SGHRS and YFSETQ. The CDR3 sequence is 14 residues long. The CDR3 DNA reads as TGCGCCAGCAGCGACGGCGGCTCTGGAAACACCATATATTTT. Its translation is CASSDGGSGNTIYF.

This clonotype was counted ten times or more. The gene calls are TRBV24-1 and TRBJ2-5, with D perhaps matching TRBD1 or TRBD2 (5 bases each). CDR1 is KGHDR and CDR2 is SFDVKD in the germline V gene. The length of the CDR3 is 16 residues. Deletions cut 0 bases from V and 5 bases from J, with 15 bases between. This CDR3 reads CATSDLRDPGRETQYF. The CDR3 region has the DNA TGTGCCACCAGTGATTTGAGGGACCCCGGTCGGGAGACCCAGTACTTC.

This chain joins TRBV5-1 and TRBJ1-2, with 10 bases identical to TRBD1. The CDR3 has 14 amino acids. Germline V gives CDR1 SGHRS, CDR2 YFSETQ. Losses at the gene ends were 5 bases for V and 4 bases for J; bases not matched to a gene: 5. CDR3 in DNA: TGCGCCAGCAGTCCCGGGACAGGGGTCTATGGCTACACCTTC. The encoded protein is CASSPGTGVYGYTF.

The chain joins TRBV3-1 to TRBJ2-7, with 8 bases that match TRBD2. Per the germline V gene, CDR1 is LGHDT and CDR2 is YNNKEL (reference sequence). With V trimmed by 0 bases and J by 4 bases, 5 bases remained unmatched. The CDR3 contains 15 residues. The CDR3 sequence: CASSQDLGLGYEQYF. CDR3 DNA sequence: TGTGCCAGCAGCCAAGATTTGGGACTAGGATACGAGCAGTACTTC.

At least ten counts were recorded for this clonotype. The chain employs TRBV5-8 and TRBJ2-5; D is perhaps TRBD1 or TRBD2 (5 bases each). This CDR3 contains 16 residues. CDR1 and CDR2 from the germline V gene are SGHTS and YDEGEE. V was clipped by 10 bases and J by 5 bases, with 27 bases between them. The CDR3 here is CAGAGSGRKSAETQYF. The CDR3 DNA is TGTGCCGGAGCAGGTTCGGGACGGAAATCAGCGGAGACCCAGTACTTC.

V usage is TRBV3-1 and J usage is TRBJ1-5; TRBD1 aligns across 9 bases. Trimming removed 0 bases from V and 6 bases from J; junction bases left unmatched: 3. The CDR3 extends over 15 amino acids. CDR1 LGHDT and CDR2 YNNKEL come from the germline V gene (reference sequence). CDR3 sequence: CASSQESDRGQPQHF. CDR3 DNA: TGTGCCAGCAGCCAAGAGTCGGACAGGGGTCAGCCCCAGCATTTT.

This clonotype came up a few times. The CDR3 loop is CASSYSRLGDTQYF. The CDR3 DNA sequence: TGTGCCAGCAGTTACTCCCGACTGGGGGATACGCAGTATTTT. V and J are TRBV6-5 and TRBJ2-3; D gene ambiguous. The germline gives CDR1 MNHEY, CDR2 SVGAGI. V was clipped by 0 bases and J by 6 bases, with 10 bases between them. The CDR3 is made up of 14 amino acids.

The sample holds many counts of this clonotype. The CDR3 DNA sequence: TGTGCCAGCAGCCGAGACAGCGGAAATTCACCCCTCCACTTT. Translating it yields CASSRDSGNSPLHF. V and J are TRBV6-5 and TRBJ1-6; perhaps TRBD1 as D (5 bases). Germline CDR1 reads MNHEY; CDR2 reads SVGAGI. The V and J ends lost 6 bases and 7 bases respectively, with 13 bases between them. The CDR3 totals 14 residues.

This clonotype occurred many times. This rearrangement joins TRBV4-3 to TRBJ1-2, with 7 bases that match TRBD1. Germline V gene data show CDR1 as LGHNA and CDR2 as YSLEER. There are 15 residues in the CDR3. The V segment lost 1 base and the J segment 1 base; nucleotides outside the gene matches: 3. The CDR3 sequence is CASSQGGQINYGYTF. CDR3 coding DNA: TGCGCCAGCAGCCAAGGGGGACAGATTAACTATGGCTACACCTTC.

The gene calls are TRBV18 and TRBJ2-7; 8 bases line up with TRBD2. The germline V gene encodes CDR1 KGHSH and CDR2 LQKENI. The CDR3 loop spans 14 amino acids. V was pared by 6 bases and J by 3 bases, with 7 bases of the junction left unmatched. The CDR3 protein is CASSPGGGIYEQYF. Written as DNA, the CDR3 is TGTGCCAGCTCCCCGGGGGGGGGAATCTACGAGCAGTACTTC.

This clonotype was detected many times. The chain links TRBV12-3 or TRBV12-4 to TRBJ2-7; D gene uncertain. The CDR3 has 14 amino acids. V was cut by 5 bases and J by 2 bases, with 13 bases left in between. The CDR3 nucleotides are TGTGCCAGCAGTCCACGGACGCCACCCTACGAGCAGTACTTC. Protein product: CASSPRTPPYEQYF.

At least ten counts were recorded for this clonotype. The chain has TRBV7-2 and TRBJ1-2, with 9 nucleotides matching TRBD1. The CDR3 is 15 residues long. From germline, CDR1 is SGHTA and CDR2 FQGNSA. V was pared by 6 bases and J by 2 bases, with 7 bases of the junction left unmatched. CDR3: CASSHTGGANYGYTF. DNA of the CDR3: TGTGCCAGCAGTCATACAGGGGGCGCGAACTATGGCTACACCTTC.

The table lists this clonotype with a few counts. The J gene is TRBJ1-1, the V gene TRBV6-5; tentatively, D is TRBD1 (5 bases). Germline V gene data show CDR1 as MNHEY and CDR2 as SVGAGI. The length of the CDR3 is 15 residues. Trimming took 2 bases from V and 5 from J, leaving 15 bases between them. The CDR3 nucleotides are TGTGCCAGCAGTTACCAGCCTTCGGGGGGGACTGAAGCTTTCTTT. Residues: CASSYQPSGGTEAFF.

In its sample, this clonotype was seen many times. The chain's CDR3 is CSARRGSGGQETQYF. CDR3 nucleotides: TGCAGTGCTAGAAGGGGTAGCGGGGGACAAGAGACCCAGTACTTC. The J gene is TRBJ2-5, the V gene TRBV20-1, with 9 positions matching TRBD2. The germline CDR1 and CDR2 sequences are DFQATT and SNEGSKA (reference sequence). Trimming removed 2 bases from V and 2 bases from J; junction bases left unmatched: 6. The CDR3 runs 15 residues.

Ten or more counts support this clonotype. The chain carries TRBV5-1 and TRBJ1-4; possible D gene TRBD1, 5 bases. Deletions cut 0 bases from V and 7 bases from J, with 16 bases between. CDR1 and CDR2 (germline): SGHRS, YFSETQ. The CDR3 length is 16 residues. The CDR3 reads CASSLDQGGGREKLFF. The DNA for the CDR3 is TGCGCCAGCAGCTTGGACCAGGGTGGAGGGCGTGAAAAACTGTTTTTT.

In its sample, this clonotype was seen a few times. V and J are TRBV24-1 and TRBJ1-5; 11 bases agree with TRBD1. This CDR3 has 16 amino acids. Germline V gene sequence: CDR1 KGHDR, CDR2 SFDVKD. V lost 6 bases, J lost 6 bases, and 9 bases stayed unmatched. The CDR3 region has the DNA TGTGCCACCAGTCGGACCGGGACAGGGGGACGTCAGCCCCAGCATTTT. Amino acids: CATSRTGTGGRQPQHF.

This clonotype was recorded at least ten times. The rearrangement uses TRBV12-3 or TRBV12-4 and TRBJ2-7; D call uncertain. V was shortened by 3 bases and J by 2 bases, with 11 bases between the two germline ends. The CDR3 totals 14 residues. The CDR3 protein is CASSFGGEPYEQYF. Here the CDR3 DNA reads TGTGCCAGCAGTTTTGGTGGCGAGCCCTACGAGCAGTACTTC.

This clonotype has ten or more counts. The chain has TRBV10-3 and TRBJ1-1; D remains ambiguous. The CDR3 spans 13 residues. CDR1 and CDR2 from the germline V gene are ENHRY and SYGVKD. V lost 2 bases, J lost 4 bases, and 8 bases lay in between. The CDR3 DNA is TGTGCCATCAGTGAGACCCTGGGCACTGAAGCTTTCTTT. The encoded protein is CAISETLGTEAFF.